This T cell receptor beta chain was sequenced in a study of identical twins. This CDR3 region has 13 residues. Germline V CDR1 and CDR2: GTSNPN, SVGIG (reference sequence). The V and J ends lost 7 bases and 5 bases respectively, with 15 bases between them. This clonotype was picked up a small number of times. The target antigen is unknown. Findings and caveats of the study: Within cord blood, abundant beta clonotypes carried fewer insertions, but memory repertoires showed no such trend. Out-of-frame TCR alpha sharing observed in monozygotic twins exceeded model estimates.

A universal primer site came from template switching; cDNA carried unique molecular identifiers. Via MiXCR, TCRdb re-called the 5' RACE reads, giving one row per CDR3 protein. The sample has some 710,000 distinct CDR3 sequences, around 6% seen once. The chain employs TRBV30 and TRBJ1-5; maybe TRBD1 (5 bases). Sequenced: naive T cells sorted from blood. The receptor was derived from a man aged 18 to 30 in good health. The CDR3 DNA is TGTGCCTTGGAGGGGCGGGGGGATCAGCCCCAGCATTTT. Amino acids: CALEGRGDQPQHF. Full variable domain (rest looked up from reference TRBV30 and TRBJ1-5): SQTIHQWPATLVQPVGSPLSLECTVEGTSNPNLYWYRQAAGRGLQLLFYSVGIGQISSEVPQNLSASRPQDRQFILSSKKLLLSDSGFYLCALEGRGDQPQHFGDGTRLSIL.